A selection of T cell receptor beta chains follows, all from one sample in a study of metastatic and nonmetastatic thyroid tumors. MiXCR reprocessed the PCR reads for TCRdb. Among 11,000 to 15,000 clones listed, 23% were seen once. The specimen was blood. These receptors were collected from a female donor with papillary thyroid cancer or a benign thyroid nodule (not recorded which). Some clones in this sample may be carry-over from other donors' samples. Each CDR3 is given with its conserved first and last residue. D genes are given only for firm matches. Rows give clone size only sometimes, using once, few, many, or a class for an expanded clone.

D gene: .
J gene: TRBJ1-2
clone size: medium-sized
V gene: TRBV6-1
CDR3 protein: CASSEGDRRYGYTF
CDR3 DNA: TGTGCCAGCAGTGAAGGGGACCGCCGCTATGGCTACACCTTC

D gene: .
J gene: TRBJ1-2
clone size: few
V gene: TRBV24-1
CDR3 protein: CATSAPLRGTYGYTF
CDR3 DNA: TGTGCCACCAGTGCTCCCCTGCGGGGAACCTATGGCTACACCTTC

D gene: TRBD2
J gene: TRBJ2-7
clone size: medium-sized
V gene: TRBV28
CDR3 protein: CASSLIAGGTYEQYF
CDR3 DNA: TGTGCCAGCAGTTTAATCGCGGGAGGGACCTACGAGCAGTACTTC

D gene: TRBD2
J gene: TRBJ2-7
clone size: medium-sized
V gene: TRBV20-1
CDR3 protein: CSASGEAGSSYEQYF
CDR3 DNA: TGCAGTGCTAGTGGAGAAGCGGGGAGCTCCTACGAGCAGTACTTC

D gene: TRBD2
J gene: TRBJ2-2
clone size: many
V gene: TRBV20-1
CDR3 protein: CSARPRTSGDKTGELFF
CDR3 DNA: TGCAGTGCCCGGCCACGGACTAGCGGGGACAAAACCGGGGAGCTGTTTTTT

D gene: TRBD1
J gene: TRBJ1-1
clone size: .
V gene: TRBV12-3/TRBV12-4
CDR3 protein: CASRSGTGEEAFF
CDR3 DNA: TGTGCCAGCAGGTCCGGGACAGGGGAAGAAGCTTTCTTT

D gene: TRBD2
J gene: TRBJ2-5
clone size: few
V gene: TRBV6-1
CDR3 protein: CASYTGFPGGRETKYF
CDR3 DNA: TGTGCCAGCTACACTGGGTTTCCGGGAGGTCGTGAGACCAAGTACTTC

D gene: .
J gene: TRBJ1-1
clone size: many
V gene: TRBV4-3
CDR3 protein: CASSQDMRLGATEAFF
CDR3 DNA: TGCGCCAGCAGCCAAGATATGCGGTTAGGGGCCACTGAAGCTTTCTTT

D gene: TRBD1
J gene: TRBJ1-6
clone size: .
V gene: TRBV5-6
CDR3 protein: CASSIQQGANNSPLHF
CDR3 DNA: TGTGCCAGCAGCATACAACAGGGGGCGAATAATTCACCCCTCCACTTT

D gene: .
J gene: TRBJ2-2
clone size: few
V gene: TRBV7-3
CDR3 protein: CASSLRAAFDTGELFF
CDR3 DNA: TGTGCCAGCAGCTTAAGGGCAGCCTTCGACACCGGGGAGCTGTTTTTT

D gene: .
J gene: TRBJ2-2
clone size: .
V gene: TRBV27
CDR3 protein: CASSPDWGSNTGELFF
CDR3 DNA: TGTGCCAGCAGTCCGGACTGGGGGAGCAACACCGGGGAGCTGTTTTTT

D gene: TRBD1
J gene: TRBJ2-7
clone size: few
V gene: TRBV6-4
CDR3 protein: CASSDGTGREQYF
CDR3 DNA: TGTGCCAGCAGTGACGGGACAGGGCGCGAGCAGTACTTC

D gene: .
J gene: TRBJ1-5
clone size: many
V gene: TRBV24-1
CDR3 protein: CATALNSNRPQHF
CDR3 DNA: TGTGCCACCGCACTGAATAGCAATCGGCCCCAGCATTTT

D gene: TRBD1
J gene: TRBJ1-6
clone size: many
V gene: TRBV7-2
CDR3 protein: CASRTGGNSPLHF
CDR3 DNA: TGTGCCAGCAGAACAGGGGGTAATTCACCCCTCCACTTT